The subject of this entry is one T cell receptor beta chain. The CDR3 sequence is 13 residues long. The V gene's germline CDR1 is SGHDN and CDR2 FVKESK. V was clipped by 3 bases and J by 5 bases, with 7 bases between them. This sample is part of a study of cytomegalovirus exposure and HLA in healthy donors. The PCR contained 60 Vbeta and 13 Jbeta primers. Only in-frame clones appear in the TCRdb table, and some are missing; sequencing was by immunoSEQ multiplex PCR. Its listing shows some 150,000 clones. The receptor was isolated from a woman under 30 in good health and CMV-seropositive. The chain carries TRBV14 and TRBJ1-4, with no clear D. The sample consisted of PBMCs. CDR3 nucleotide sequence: TGTGCCAGCAGCCAGAAACAGAATGAAAAACTGTTTTTT. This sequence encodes CASSQKQNEKLFF.